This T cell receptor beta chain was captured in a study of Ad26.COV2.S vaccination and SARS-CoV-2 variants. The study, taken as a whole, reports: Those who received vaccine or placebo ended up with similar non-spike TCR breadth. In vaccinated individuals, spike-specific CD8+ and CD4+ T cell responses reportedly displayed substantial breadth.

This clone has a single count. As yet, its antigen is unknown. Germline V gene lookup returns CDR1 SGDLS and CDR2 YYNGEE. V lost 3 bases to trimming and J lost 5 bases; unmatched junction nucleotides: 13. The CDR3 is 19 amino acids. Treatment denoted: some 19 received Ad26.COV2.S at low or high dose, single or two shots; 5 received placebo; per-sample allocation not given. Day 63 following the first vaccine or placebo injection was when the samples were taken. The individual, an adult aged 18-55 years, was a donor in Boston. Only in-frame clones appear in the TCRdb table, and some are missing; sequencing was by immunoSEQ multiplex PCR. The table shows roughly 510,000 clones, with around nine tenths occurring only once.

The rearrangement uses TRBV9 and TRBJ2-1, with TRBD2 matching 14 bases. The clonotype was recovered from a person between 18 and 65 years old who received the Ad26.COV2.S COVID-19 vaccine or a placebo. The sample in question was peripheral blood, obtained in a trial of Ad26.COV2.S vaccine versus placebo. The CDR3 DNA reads TGTGCCAGCAGCGCCCGTCCCGGGACTAGCGGGAGTCTCCACAATGAGCAGTTCTTC. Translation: CASSARPGTSGSLHNEQFF.